The 8 T cell receptor beta chains presented below share a single source sample, sequenced in a study of shared T cell receptors in the human thymus. TCRdb's copy holds only in-frame clones and misses some; the assay was immunoSEQ multiplex PCR. The data hold 700,000 or so clones, with 70% to 90% observed a single time. Another study also made use of these data, one on human thymus T cells.

The sequenced material came from thymocytes. These receptors were collected from a girl less than two years old with a congenital heart defect.

The chain carries TRBV10-1 and TRBJ2-7; D is perhaps TRBD2 (7 bases). Per the germline V gene, CDR1 is WNHNN and CDR2 is SYGVQD (reference sequence). The CDR3 spans 15 residues. Trimming stripped 4 bases from V and 2 bases from J, with 15 bases between. The CDR3 is CASSGDRGGPYEQYF. CDR3 sequence (DNA): TGCGCCAGCAGTGGGGATAGGGGGGGACCCTACGAGCAGTACTTC.

The V and J genes are TRBV2 and TRBJ1-5; TRBD1 is a possible D gene (6 bases). Trimming took 1 base from V and 5 from J, leaving 15 bases between them. The CDR3 covers 16 residues. Germline CDR1 and CDR2: SNHLY and FYNNEI. The CDR3 reads CASSEVDLDRYQPQHF. The CDR3 nucleotides are TGTGCCAGCAGTGAAGTGGACCTCGACAGGTATCAGCCCCAGCATTTT.

The V call is TRBV6-1, the J call TRBJ1-5; 11 bases match TRBD1. The CDR3 sequence is 16 residues long. The junction had 6 bases not matched to a gene; V was cut back by 3 bases and J by 5 bases. The V gene's germline CDR1 is MNHNS and CDR2 SASEGT. DNA for the CDR3: TGTGCCAGCAGTGAGGTCGGACAGGGGGCATATCAGCCCCAGCATTTT. As protein: CASSEVGQGAYQPQHF.

V and J are TRBV5-4 and TRBJ1-1; 10 bases agree with TRBD1. The germline gives CDR1 SGHNT, CDR2 YYREEE (reference sequence). The V segment lost 2 bases and the J segment 0 bases; nucleotides outside the gene matches: 1. The CDR3 totals 15 residues. The DNA of the CDR3 is TGTGCCAGCAGCTTAGGGACAGGGGTGAACACTGAAGCTTTCTTT. It yields the protein CASSLGTGVNTEAFF.

CDR3 DNA sequence: TGTGCCAGCAGTGGACAGGGAGGACGAAACACCATATATTTT. As protein: CASSGQGGRNTIYF. The chain couples TRBV28 to TRBJ1-3; 8 bases agree with TRBD1. The junction had 5 bases not matched to a gene; V was cut back by 5 bases and J by 5 bases. Germline CDR1 reads MDHEN; CDR2 reads SYDVKM. CDR3 size: 14 residues.

The gene calls are TRBV21-1 and TRBJ1-1; the listed D gene, TRBD1, was not tested against the DNA. TRBV21-1 is marked as a pseudogene. The CDR3 is made up of 13 amino acids. The CDR3 DNA follows: TGTGCCAGCCCGGGACACAACCTCTTAGAAGCTTTCTTT. Its translation: CASPGHNLLEAFF.

The chain uses TRBV6-5 and TRBJ2-5; 10 bases are shared with TRBD2. The CDR3 has 15 residues. Looked up from germline, CDR1 is MNHEY and CDR2 is SVGAGI. Trimming took 5 bases from V and 3 from J; bases not matched to a gene: 6. Here the CDR3 reads CASSRSGGAEETQYF. CDR3 in DNA: TGTGCCAGCAGTAGGAGCGGGGGGGCGGAAGAGACCCAGTACTTC.

The chain joins TRBV5-5 to TRBJ1-2, with 9 bases fitting TRBD1. Trimming took 4 bases from V and 2 from J; bases not matched to a gene: 9. The germline V gene has CDR1 SGHKS and CDR2 YYEKEE (reference sequence). This CDR3 is 16 amino acids long. The CDR3 sequence: CASSPARTGVNYGYTF. The DNA for the CDR3 is TGTGCCAGCAGCCCCGCCCGGACAGGGGTAAACTATGGCTACACCTTC.